What follows are 24 T cell receptor beta chains derived from one specimen sequenced in a study of blood T cell repertoires in COVID-19. Using immunoSEQ multiplex PCR, the repertoire was profiled, and TCRdb retains in-frame clones only, with some absent. The sample consists of about 250,000 clones, just over 85% of them appearing once. Sample: peripheral blood. Source of these receptors: a man older than 75 with acute or convalescent COVID-19.

The chain carries TRBV3-1 (or the pseudogene TRBV3-2) and TRBJ1-1; a possible D gene is TRBD1 (6 bases). The V end lost 0 bases, the J end lost 1 base, and 9 bases lay between the germline ends. Germline V gene sequence: CDR1 LGHDT, CDR2 YNNKEL (reference sequence). This CDR3 is 15 amino acids long. The CDR3 spells CASSQDPRGNTEAFF. The CDR3, as DNA: TGTGCCAGCAGCCAAGACCCCAGGGGGAACACTGAAGCTTTCTTT.

This chain joins TRBV6-5 and TRBJ2-3; the D gene is possibly TRBD1 (5 bases). The germline V gene has CDR1 MNHEY and CDR2 SVGAGI. The CDR3 spans 12 residues. V shed 6 bases and J shed 9 bases, with 13 bases lying between them. The CDR3 protein is CASRAEWGTQYF. The CDR3 DNA reads as TGTGCCAGCAGGGCCGAATGGGGCACGCAGTATTTT.

CDR3 residues: CASSLIQGPQNYGYTF. Here the CDR3 DNA reads TGTGCCAGCAGCCTCATCCAGGGTCCACAGAACTATGGCTACACCTTC. The chain links TRBV21-1 to TRBJ1-2; TRBD1, as called in the table, went unchecked against the DNA. TRBV21-1 is recorded as a pseudogene. There are 16 residues in the CDR3.

V and J are TRBV28 and TRBJ2-3, with D possibly being TRBD2 (5 bases). Trimming shortened V by 2 bases and J by 3 bases, and 9 bases separated the two germline ends. CDR3 length: 14 amino acids. Germline V gene data show CDR1 as MDHEN and CDR2 as SYDVKM. The CDR3 spells CASSLGEYTDTQYF. The CDR3 DNA reads TGTGCCAGCAGTTTAGGGGAGTATACAGATACGCAGTATTTT.

This chain joins TRBV10-3 and TRBJ1-4; D perhaps matches TRBD1 (6 bases). Trimming cost V 3 bases and J 2 bases, with 10 bases left between them. Germline V gene lookup returns CDR1 ENHRY and CDR2 SYGVKD. The CDR3 spans 15 residues. The CDR3 reads CAISEQGRTNEKLFF. The CDR3 region has the DNA TGTGCCATCAGTGAACAGGGTCGGACTAATGAAAAACTGTTTTTT.

The chain carries TRBV7-2 and TRBJ2-1; the match to TRBD2 covers 13 bases. Germline CDR1 is SGHTA and CDR2 is FQGNSA. The ends lost 1 base at V and 8 bases at J; junction bases unmatched: 5. This CDR3 comprises 16 residues. The CDR3 bases are TGTGCCAGCAGCTTAGGGGCGGGACTAGCGGGATATGAGCAGTTCTTC. Translation: CASSLGAGLAGYEQFF.

The sample holds a few counts of this clone. The chain is built from TRBV5-5 and TRBJ1-5; the match to TRBD1 covers 7 bases. The trim removed 0 bases at V and 6 bases at J, leaving 6 bases unmatched. The CDR3 sequence is 15 residues long. Germline V gene data show CDR1 as SGHKS and CDR2 as YYEKEE (reference sequence). DNA of the CDR3: TGTGCCAGCAGCTTGGAGGGGGCTGGGAGTCAGCCCCAGCATTTT. Translating gives CASSLEGAGSQPQHF.

This clone was detected once. The V gene is TRBV5-1, the J gene TRBJ2-5; D is undetermined. The length of the CDR3 is 15 residues. V shed 2 bases and J shed 0 bases, with 11 bases lying between them. The germline V gene encodes CDR1 SGHRS and CDR2 YFSETQ. The CDR3 loop reads CASSLHRPDQETQYF. CDR3 nucleotides: TGCGCCAGCAGCTTACACCGCCCAGACCAAGAGACCCAGTACTTC.

The chain is built from TRBV27 and TRBJ1-2, with D unresolved. This CDR3 has 15 residues. The germline V gene has CDR1 MNHEY and CDR2 SMNVEV (reference sequence). V shed 4 bases and J shed 4 bases, with 16 bases lying between them. Here the CDR3 reads CASSWGGGLTYGYTF. CDR3 DNA sequence: TGTGCCAGCAGTTGGGGAGGAGGGTTGACCTATGGCTACACCTTC.

The chain combines TRBV4-1 with TRBJ1-2, with 11 bases that match TRBD1. The CDR3 has 16 amino acids. The ends lost 0 bases at V and 4 bases at J; junction bases unmatched: 4. Germline V CDR1 and CDR2: MGHRA, YSYEKL. CDR3 sequence (DNA): TGCGCCAGCAGCCAAGATCTGGGGACAGGGGGCTATGGCTACACCTTC. The encoded protein is CASSQDLGTGGYGYTF.

The V call is TRBV12-3 or TRBV12-4, the J call TRBJ1-5; possibly TRBD1 for D (5 bases). V lost 0 bases and J 7 bases, leaving 7 bases between the germline ends. The CDR3 loop spans 13 amino acids. This CDR3 reads CASSLAQGQPQHF. The CDR3 DNA reads as TGTGCCAGCAGTTTAGCGCAGGGACAGCCCCAGCATTTT.

The genes are TRBV5-6 and TRBJ2-7, with TRBD2 identical over 13 bases. The CDR3 is 15 amino acids. Unmatched junction bases numbered 9, after V lost 5 bases and J lost 7 bases. Germline lookup yields CDR1 SGHDT and CDR2 YYEEEE. CDR3 sequence: CASSSRTSGRREQYF. CDR3 coding DNA: TGTGCCAGCAGTTCCCGGACTAGCGGGAGAAGGGAGCAGTACTTC.

The chain couples TRBV28 to TRBJ1-5, with a weak D call TRBD1 (6 bases). Trimming removed 3 bases at V and 4 bases at J, with 13 bases between. The CDR3 has 15 amino acids. CDR1 and CDR2 (germline): MDHEN, SYDVKM. In DNA form, the CDR3 reads TGTGCCAGCAGTTTCCGGGCCGGGACAAATCAGCCCCAGCATTTT. It specifies CASSFRAGTNQPQHF.

This sequence joins TRBV27 and TRBJ2-5; D may be TRBD1 (6 bases). Germline-derived CDR1 and CDR2 are MNHEY and SMNVEV (reference sequence). Trimming removed 6 bases at V and 4 bases at J, with 15 bases between. The CDR3 loop spans 14 amino acids. In DNA form, the CDR3 reads TGTGCCAGCAGGCCGCAGGGGAGTAGAGAGACCCAGTACTTC. Residues: CASRPQGSRETQYF.

The rearrangement uses TRBV5-1 and TRBJ1-1, with TRBD1 as a possible D gene (5 bases). Trimming cost V 0 bases and J 2 bases, with 11 bases left between them. The V gene's germline CDR1 is SGHRS and CDR2 YFSETQ. CDR3 size: 15 residues. The CDR3 sequence: CASSLAGGSNTEAFF. DNA for the CDR3: TGCGCCAGCAGCTTGGCGGGGGGGTCCAACACTGAAGCTTTCTTT.

The chain links TRBV7-2 to TRBJ1-6, with 8 nucleotides matching TRBD1. Germline V gene sequence: CDR1 SGHTA, CDR2 FQGNSA. The CDR3 runs 14 residues. Unmatched junction bases numbered 5, after V lost 3 bases and J lost 10 bases. The DNA of the CDR3 is TGTGCCAGCAGCTTCGGACAGGGAGTCTCACCCCTCCACTTT. Its translation is CASSFGQGVSPLHF.

The rearrangement links TRBV27 to TRBJ1-1; 10 bases agree with TRBD1. The CDR3 has 14 amino acids. Unmatched junction bases numbered 3, after V lost 6 bases and J lost 2 bases. The V gene's germline CDR1 is MNHEY and CDR2 SMNVEV (reference sequence). The CDR3 loop is CASRGQGYNTEAFF. As DNA, the CDR3 is TGTGCCAGCAGGGGACAGGGGTATAACACTGAAGCTTTCTTT.

CDR3 sequence reads: CASSHRWEATDTQYF. The DNA of the CDR3 is TGCGCCAGCAGCCACAGGTGGGAGGCTACAGATACGCAGTATTTT. The chain carries TRBV4-3 and TRBJ2-3, with D perhaps matching TRBD2 (6 bases). Looked up from germline, CDR1 is LGHNA and CDR2 is YSLEER. The CDR3 sequence is 15 residues long. The V gene lost 3 bases and the J gene lost 3 bases, with 13 bases spanning the gap.

The chain is built from TRBV19 and TRBJ1-2; 8 bases align to TRBD1. Trimming removed 8 bases from V and 2 bases from J; junction bases left unmatched: 10. Germline V lookup: CDR1 LNHDA, CDR2 SQIVND (reference sequence). CDR3 size: 15 residues. CDR3 sequence (DNA): TGTGCCAGTGGGGACAGGTTTTGGCGGAACTATGGCTACACCTTC. Encoded protein: CASGDRFWRNYGYTF.

This chain uses TRBV9 with TRBJ1-3; D is perhaps TRBD1 (5 bases). The ends were cut back, 4 bases at V and 2 bases at J, with 16 bases in the middle. The CDR3 runs 16 residues. Per the germline V gene, CDR1 is SGDLS and CDR2 is YYNGEE. The CDR3 DNA reads as TGTGCCAGCAGCATTAACCAGGGTAGGACTGGAAACACCATATATTTT. This encodes CASSINQGRTGNTIYF.

The chain recombines TRBV5-1 with TRBJ2-7, with 9 bases that match TRBD2. V trimming: 2 bases; J trimming: 6 bases; junction bases outside the gene matches: 9. This CDR3 comprises 15 residues. Germline V CDR1 and CDR2: SGHRS, YFSETQ. The CDR3, as DNA: TGCGCCAGCAGCTTAGTCTCAGCGGGAGGTGGCGAGCAGTACTTC. Translated: CASSLVSAGGGEQYF.

V gene TRBV29-1 combines with J gene TRBJ1-3, with D maybe TRBD1 (5 bases). Per the germline V gene, CDR1 is SQVTM and CDR2 is ANQGSEA. The CDR3 totals 13 residues. V was pared by 6 bases and J by 0 bases, with 9 bases between. CDR3 sequence reads: CSVGTSSGNTIYF. CDR3 bases: TGCAGCGTCGGGACTTCCTCTGGAAACACCATATATTTT.

J is TRBJ2-3 and V is TRBV7-8; 10 bases are shared with TRBD1. With 6 bases clipped from V and 2 bases from J, the junction kept 8 bases outside the gene matches. Germline V lookup: CDR1 SGHVS, CDR2 FQNEAQ. The CDR3 is 16 residues long. CDR3 loop: CASSLGTGDATDTQYF. As DNA, the CDR3 is TGTGCCAGCAGTTTGGGGACAGGGGACGCCACAGATACGCAGTATTTT.

This chain connects TRBV11-3 to TRBJ2-1; TRBD2 aligns across 7 bases. Germline lookup yields CDR1 SGHNT and CDR2 YENEEA. The length of the CDR3 is 16 residues. After removal of 3 bases from V and 2 bases from J, the junction contained 7 bases not matched to a gene. The CDR3 DNA is TGTGCCAGCAGCTTCCGTGGGAGCGGGACCTACAATGAGCAGTTCTTC. This encodes CASSFRGSGTYNEQFF.